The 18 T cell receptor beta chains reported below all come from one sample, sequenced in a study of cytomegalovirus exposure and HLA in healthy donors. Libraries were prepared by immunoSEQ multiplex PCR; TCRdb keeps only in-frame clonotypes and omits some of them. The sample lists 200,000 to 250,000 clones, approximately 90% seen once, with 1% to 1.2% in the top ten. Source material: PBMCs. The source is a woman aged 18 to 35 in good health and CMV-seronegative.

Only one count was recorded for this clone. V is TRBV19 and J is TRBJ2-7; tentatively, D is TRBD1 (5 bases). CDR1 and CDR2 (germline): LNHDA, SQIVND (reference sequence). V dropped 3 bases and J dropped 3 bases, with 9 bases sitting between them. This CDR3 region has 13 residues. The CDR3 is CASSIQGGYEQYF. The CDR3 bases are TGTGCCAGTAGTATTCAGGGTGGCTACGAGCAGTACTTC.

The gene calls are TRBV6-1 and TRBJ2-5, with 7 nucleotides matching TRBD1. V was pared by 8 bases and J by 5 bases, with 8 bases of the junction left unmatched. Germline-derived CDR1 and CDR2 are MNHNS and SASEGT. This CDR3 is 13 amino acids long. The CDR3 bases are TGTGCCAGCCAACAGGGGCTTAAGGAGACCCAGTACTTC. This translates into CASQQGLKETQYF.

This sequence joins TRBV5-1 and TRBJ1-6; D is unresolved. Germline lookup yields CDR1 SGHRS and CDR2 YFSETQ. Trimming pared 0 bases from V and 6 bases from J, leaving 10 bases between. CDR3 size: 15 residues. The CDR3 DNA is TGCGCCAGCAGCTTGGAAGCCGTACCTAATTCACCCCTCCACTTT. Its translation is CASSLEAVPNSPLHF.

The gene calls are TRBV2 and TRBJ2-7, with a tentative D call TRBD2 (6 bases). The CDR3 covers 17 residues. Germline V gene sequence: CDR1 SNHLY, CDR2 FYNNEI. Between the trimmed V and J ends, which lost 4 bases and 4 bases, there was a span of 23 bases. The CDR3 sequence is CASSAAARDSFRYEQYF. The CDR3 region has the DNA TGTGCCAGCAGTGCAGCGGCGCGGGACTCGTTTCGGTACGAGCAGTACTTC.

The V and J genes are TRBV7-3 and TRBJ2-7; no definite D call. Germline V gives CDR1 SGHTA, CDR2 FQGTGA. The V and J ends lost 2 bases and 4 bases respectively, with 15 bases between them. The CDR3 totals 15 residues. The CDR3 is CASSLVSRRCYEQYF. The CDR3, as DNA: TGTGCCAGCAGCTTAGTTTCGAGGCGCTGTTACGAGCAGTACTTC.

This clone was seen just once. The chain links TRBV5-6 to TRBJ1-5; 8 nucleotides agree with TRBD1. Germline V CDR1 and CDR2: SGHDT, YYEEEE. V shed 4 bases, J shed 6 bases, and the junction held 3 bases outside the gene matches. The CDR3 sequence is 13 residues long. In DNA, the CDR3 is TGTGCCAGCAGCACAGACAGGGGTCAGCCCCAGCATTTT. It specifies CASSTDRGQPQHF.

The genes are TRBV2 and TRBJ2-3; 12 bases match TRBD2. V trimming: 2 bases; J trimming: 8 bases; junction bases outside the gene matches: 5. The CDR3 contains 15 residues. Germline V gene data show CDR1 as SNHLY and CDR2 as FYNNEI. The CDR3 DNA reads TGTGCCAGCAGTGAAAGGCTAGCGGGAGGGGGTACGCAGTATTTT. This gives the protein CASSERLAGGGTQYF. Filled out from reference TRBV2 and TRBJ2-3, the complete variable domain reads EPEVTQTPSHQVTQMGQEVILRCVPISNHLYFYWYRQILGQKVEFLVSFYNNEISEKSEIFDDQFSVERPDGSNFTLKIRSTKLEDSAMYFCASSERLAGGGTQYFGPGTRLTVL.

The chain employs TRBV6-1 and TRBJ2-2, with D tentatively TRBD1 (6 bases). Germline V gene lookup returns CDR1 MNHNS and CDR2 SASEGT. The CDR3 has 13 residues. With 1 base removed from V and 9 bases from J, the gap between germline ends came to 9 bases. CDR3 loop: CASSEGDNRELFF. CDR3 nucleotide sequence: TGTGCCAGCAGTGAAGGGGACAACCGGGAGCTGTTTTTT.

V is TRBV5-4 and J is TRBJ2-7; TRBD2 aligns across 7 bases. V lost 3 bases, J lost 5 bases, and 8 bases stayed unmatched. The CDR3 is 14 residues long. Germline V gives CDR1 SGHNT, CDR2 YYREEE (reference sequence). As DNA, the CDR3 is TGTGCCAGCAGCTCTGGTAGCGGGTCAGACGAGCAGTACTTC. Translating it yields CASSSGSGSDEQYF.

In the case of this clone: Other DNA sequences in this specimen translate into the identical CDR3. CDR3 in DNA: TGTGCCAGCAGGACAGGGGGGACTGAAGCTTTCTTT. Translation: CASRTGGTEAFF. The V and J genes are TRBV28 and TRBJ1-1; TRBD1 matches 9 bases. Germline lookup yields CDR1 MDHEN and CDR2 SYDVKM. With 6 bases clipped from V and 5 bases from J, the junction kept 1 base outside the gene matches. CDR3 length equals 12 residues. Using reference TRBV28 and TRBJ1-1 for the parts outside the CDR3, the full variable domain is DVKVTQSSRYLVKRTGEKVFLECVQDMDHENMFWYRQDPGLGLRLIYFSYDVKMKEKGDIPEGYSVSREKKERFSLILESASTNQTSMYLCASRTGGTEAFFGQGTRLTVV.

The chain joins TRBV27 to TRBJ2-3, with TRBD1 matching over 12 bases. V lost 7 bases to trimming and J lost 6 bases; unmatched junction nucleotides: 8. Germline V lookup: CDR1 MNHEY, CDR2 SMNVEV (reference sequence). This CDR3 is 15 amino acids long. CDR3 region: CASTGGDRGPDTQYF. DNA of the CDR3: TGTGCCAGCACTGGGGGGGACAGGGGGCCTGATACGCAGTATTTT.

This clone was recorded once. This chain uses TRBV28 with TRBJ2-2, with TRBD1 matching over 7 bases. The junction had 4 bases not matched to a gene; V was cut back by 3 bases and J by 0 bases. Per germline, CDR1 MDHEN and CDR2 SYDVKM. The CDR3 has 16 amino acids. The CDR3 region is CASSLTGPSNTGELFF. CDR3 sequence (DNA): TGTGCCAGCAGTTTGACAGGGCCCTCGAACACCGGGGAGCTGTTTTTT.

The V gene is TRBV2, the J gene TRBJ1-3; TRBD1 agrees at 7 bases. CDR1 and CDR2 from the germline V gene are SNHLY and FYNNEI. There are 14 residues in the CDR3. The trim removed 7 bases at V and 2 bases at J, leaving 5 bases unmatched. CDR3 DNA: TGTGCCAGCATCCCGGGGACAGCTGGAAACACCATATATTTT. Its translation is CASIPGTAGNTIYF. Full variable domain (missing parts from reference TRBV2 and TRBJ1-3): EPEVTQTPSHQVTQMGQEVILRCVPISNHLYFYWYRQILGQKVEFLVSFYNNEISEKSEIFDDQFSVERPDGSNFTLKIRSTKLEDSAMYFCASIPGTAGNTIYFGEGSWLTVV.

The CDR3 here is CASRTDGITYEQYF. The CDR3 region has the DNA TGTGCCAGCAGGACGGACGGGATCACCTACGAGCAGTACTTC. The V gene is TRBV27, the J gene TRBJ2-7; weak D call: TRBD2 (5 bases). CDR1 and CDR2 from the germline V gene are MNHEY and SMNVEV (reference sequence). V gave up 6 bases and J gave up 2 bases, with 14 bases separating them. There are 14 residues in the CDR3.

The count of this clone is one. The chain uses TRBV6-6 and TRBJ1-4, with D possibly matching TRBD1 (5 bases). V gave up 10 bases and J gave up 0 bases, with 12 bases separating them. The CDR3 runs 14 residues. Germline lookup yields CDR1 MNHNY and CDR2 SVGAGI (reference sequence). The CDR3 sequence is CATRGGSTNEKLFF. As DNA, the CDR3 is TGTGCCACCCGGGGGGGGTCAACTAATGAAAAACTGTTTTTT.

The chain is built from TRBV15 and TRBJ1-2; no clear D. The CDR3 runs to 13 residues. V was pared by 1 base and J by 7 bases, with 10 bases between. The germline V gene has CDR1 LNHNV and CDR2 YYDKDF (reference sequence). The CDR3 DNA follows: TGTGCCACCAGCAGAGCCCCCCAGGCTGGCTACACCTTC. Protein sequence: CATSRAPQAGYTF.

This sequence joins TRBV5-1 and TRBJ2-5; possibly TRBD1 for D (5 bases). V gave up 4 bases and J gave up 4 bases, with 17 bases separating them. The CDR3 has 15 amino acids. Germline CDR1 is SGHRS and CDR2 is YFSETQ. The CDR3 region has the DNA TGCGCCAGCAGCCCAAGGACGGGTCAGGGAGAGACCCAGTACTTC. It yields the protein CASSPRTGQGETQYF.

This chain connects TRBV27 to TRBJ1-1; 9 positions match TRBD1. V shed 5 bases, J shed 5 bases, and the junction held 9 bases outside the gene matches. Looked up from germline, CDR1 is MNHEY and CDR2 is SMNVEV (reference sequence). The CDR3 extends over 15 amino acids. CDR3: CASSPNGQGRTEAFF. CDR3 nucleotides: TGTGCCAGCAGTCCAAACGGACAGGGGAGGACTGAAGCTTTCTTT.